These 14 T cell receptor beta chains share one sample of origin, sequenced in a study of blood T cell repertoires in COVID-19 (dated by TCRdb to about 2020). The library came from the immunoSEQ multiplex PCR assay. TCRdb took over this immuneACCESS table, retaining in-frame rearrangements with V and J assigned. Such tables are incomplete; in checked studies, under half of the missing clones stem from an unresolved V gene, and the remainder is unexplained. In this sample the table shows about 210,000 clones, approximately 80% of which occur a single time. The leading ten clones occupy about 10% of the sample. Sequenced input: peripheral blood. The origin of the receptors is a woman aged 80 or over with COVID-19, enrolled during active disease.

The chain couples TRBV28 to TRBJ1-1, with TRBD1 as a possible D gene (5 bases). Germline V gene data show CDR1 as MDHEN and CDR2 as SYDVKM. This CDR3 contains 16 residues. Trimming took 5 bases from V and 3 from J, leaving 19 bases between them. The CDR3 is CASSPPAGGSDTEAFF. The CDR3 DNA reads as TGTGCCAGCAGTCCACCCGCCGGGGGGTCGGACACTGAAGCTTTCTTT. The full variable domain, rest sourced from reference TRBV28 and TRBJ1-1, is DVKVTQSSRYLVKRTGEKVFLECVQDMDHENMFWYRQDPGLGLRLIYFSYDVKMKEKGDIPEGYSVSREKKERFSLILESASTNQTSMYLCASSPPAGGSDTEAFFGQGTRLTVV.

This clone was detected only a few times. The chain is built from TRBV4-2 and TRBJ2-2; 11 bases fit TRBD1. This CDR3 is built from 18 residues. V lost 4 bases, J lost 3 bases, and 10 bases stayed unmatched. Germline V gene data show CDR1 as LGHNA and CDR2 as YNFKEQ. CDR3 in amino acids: CASSRHWGGQGDTGELFF. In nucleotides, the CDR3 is TGTGCCAGCAGCCGACATTGGGGGGGACAGGGGGACACCGGGGAGCTGTTTTTT.

The CDR3 bases are TGTGCCAGTAGTATCCGGGGGGCTAACTATGGCTACACCTTC. Translating it yields CASSIRGANYGYTF. The chain is built from TRBV19 and TRBJ1-2; maybe TRBD1 (5 bases). The germline CDR1 and CDR2 sequences are LNHDA and SQIVND (reference sequence). With 3 bases removed from V and 0 bases from J, the gap between germline ends came to 8 bases. This CDR3 comprises 14 residues.

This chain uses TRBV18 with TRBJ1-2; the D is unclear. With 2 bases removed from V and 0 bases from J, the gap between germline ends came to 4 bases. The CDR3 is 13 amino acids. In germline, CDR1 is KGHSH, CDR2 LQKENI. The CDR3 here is CASSPVTNYGYTF. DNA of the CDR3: TGTGCCAGCTCACCAGTAACTAACTATGGCTACACCTTC.

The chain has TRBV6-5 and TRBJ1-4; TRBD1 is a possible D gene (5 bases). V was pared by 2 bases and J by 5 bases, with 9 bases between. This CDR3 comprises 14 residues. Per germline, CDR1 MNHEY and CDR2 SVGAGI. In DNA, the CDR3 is TGTGCCAGCAGTTACGCAACAGGAAATGAAAAACTGTTTTTT. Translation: CASSYATGNEKLFF.

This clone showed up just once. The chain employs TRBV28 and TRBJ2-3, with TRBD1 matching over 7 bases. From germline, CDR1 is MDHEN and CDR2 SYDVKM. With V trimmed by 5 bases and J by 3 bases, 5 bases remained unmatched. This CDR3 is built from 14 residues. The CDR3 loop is CASSDGTVTDTQYF. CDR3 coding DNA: TGTGCCAGCAGTGACGGGACAGTTACAGATACGCAGTATTTT.

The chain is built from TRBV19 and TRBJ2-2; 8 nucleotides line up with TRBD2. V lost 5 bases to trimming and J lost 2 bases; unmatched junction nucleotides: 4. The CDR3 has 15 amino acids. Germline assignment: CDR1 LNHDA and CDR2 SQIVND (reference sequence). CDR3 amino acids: CASSLGLANTGELFF. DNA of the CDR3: TGTGCCAGTAGTCTCGGACTAGCCAACACCGGGGAGCTGTTTTTT.

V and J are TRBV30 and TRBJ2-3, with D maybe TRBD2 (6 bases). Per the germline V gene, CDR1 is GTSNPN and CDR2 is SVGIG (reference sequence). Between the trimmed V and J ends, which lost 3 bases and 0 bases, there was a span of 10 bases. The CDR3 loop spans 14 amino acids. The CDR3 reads CAWRMSGSTDTQYF. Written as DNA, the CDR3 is TGTGCCTGGAGAATGAGCGGGAGCACAGATACGCAGTATTTT. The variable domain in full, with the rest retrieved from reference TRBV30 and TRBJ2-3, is SQTIHQWPATLVQPVGSPLSLECTVEGTSNPNLYWYRQAAGRGLQLLFYSVGIGQISSEVPQNLSASRPQDRQFILSSKKLLLSDSGFYLCAWRMSGSTDTQYFGPGTRLTVL.

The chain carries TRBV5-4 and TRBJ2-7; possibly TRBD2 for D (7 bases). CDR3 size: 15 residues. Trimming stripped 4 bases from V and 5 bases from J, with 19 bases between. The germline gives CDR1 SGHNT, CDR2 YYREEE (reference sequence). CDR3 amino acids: CASSPGGGGRDEQYF. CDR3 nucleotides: TGTGCCAGCAGCCCCGGGGGCGGGGGCCGGGACGAGCAGTACTTC.

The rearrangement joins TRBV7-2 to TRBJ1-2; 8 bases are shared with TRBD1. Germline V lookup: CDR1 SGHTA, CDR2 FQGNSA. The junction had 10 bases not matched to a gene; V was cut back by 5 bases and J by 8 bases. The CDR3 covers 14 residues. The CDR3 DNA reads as TGTGCCAGCAGCGTCGGACAGGGATATGAAGGCTACACCTTC. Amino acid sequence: CASSVGQGYEGYTF.

CDR3 in DNA: TGTGCCAGCAGTTTAGGATCGGCGGGGACGGGCGAGCAGTACTTC. Protein: CASSLGSAGTGEQYF. The chain combines TRBV28 with TRBJ2-7, with a tentative D call TRBD2 (6 bases). The CDR3 covers 15 residues. The germline V and J ends were trimmed by 2 bases and 6 bases, with 17 bases remaining between them. CDR1 and CDR2 (germline): MDHEN, SYDVKM.

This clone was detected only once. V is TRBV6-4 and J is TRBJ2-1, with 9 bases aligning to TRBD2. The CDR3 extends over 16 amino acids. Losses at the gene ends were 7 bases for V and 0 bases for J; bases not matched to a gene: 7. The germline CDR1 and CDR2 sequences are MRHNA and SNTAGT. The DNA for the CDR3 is TGTGCCAGCAAGGAGCGGGGGGACGGCTCCTACAATGAGCAGTTCTTC. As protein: CASKERGDGSYNEQFF.

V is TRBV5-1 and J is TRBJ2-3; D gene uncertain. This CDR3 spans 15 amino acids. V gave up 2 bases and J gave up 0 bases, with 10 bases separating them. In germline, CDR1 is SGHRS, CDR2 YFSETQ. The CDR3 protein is CASSLQNTSTDTQYF. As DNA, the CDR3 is TGCGCCAGCAGCTTACAGAATACTAGCACAGATACGCAGTATTTT.

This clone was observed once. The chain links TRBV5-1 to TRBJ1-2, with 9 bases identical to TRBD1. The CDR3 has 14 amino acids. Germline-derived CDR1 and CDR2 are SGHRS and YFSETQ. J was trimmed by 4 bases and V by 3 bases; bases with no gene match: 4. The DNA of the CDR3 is TGCGCCAGCAGCTCACAGGGGGCAGGCTATGGCTACACCTTC. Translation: CASSSQGAGYGYTF.